The 22 T cell receptor beta chains below all came from one sample that was sequenced in a study of T-cell memory formation after mild COVID-19 (dated by TCRdb to the early 2020s). Receptors were amplified or captured by 5' RACE. Sequencing used an Illumina NovaSeq 6000. Using fastp at Q25 and MiXCR, TCRdb reprocessed the public reads and kept productive beta chains. All rows with the same CDR3 protein become a single entry with the most common DNA and genes. This sample holds 180,000 or so distinct CDR3 sequences; approximately 10% were observed only once. The ten largest clonotypes hold around 3.8% of the sample. The sample taken for sequencing was PBMCs or a T cell subset sorted from them (not recorded which). The receptors originated from a man aged 18 to 30 who had mild COVID-19 (a few samples of this study predate the infection). The sample titles of this study are shuffled in the database, so cell type and time point are left out; the donor was told from shared clones.

The chain joins TRBV12-3 or TRBV12-4 to TRBJ2-3; TRBD2 matches 12 bases. V lost 6 bases, J lost 6 bases, and 10 bases stayed unmatched. The length of the CDR3 is 16 residues. CDR3 residues: CASRPSGTSGLDTQYF. The CDR3 DNA is TGTGCCAGCAGACCCTCCGGGACTAGCGGGTTGGATACGCAGTATTTT.

The chain couples TRBV7-2 to TRBJ2-7; D ambiguous. The V end lost 2 bases, the J end lost 4 bases, and 6 bases lay between the germline ends. Germline V lookup: CDR1 SGHTA, CDR2 FQGNSA. CDR3 size: 12 residues. DNA for the CDR3: TGTGCCAGCAGCTTAAGGCAGTACGAGCAGTACTTC. As protein: CASSLRQYEQYF.

At least ten counts were recorded for this clonotype. This chain links TRBV29-1 with TRBJ2-5; D ambiguous. CDR3 length: 12 residues. Germline CDR1 is SQVTM and CDR2 is ANQGSEA. With 6 bases removed from V and 1 base from J, the gap between germline ends came to 9 bases. CDR3 coding DNA: TGCAGCGTCGCTGTTTCCCAAGAGACCCAGTACTTC. Translated, it gives CSVAVSQETQYF.

This clonotype was counted only a few times. The rearrangement links TRBV7-9 to TRBJ2-2; 7 bases match TRBD1. This CDR3 has 14 amino acids. CDR1 is SEHNR and CDR2 is FQNEAQ in the germline V gene (reference sequence). The J segment lost 2 bases and the V segment lost 4 bases, leaving 1 base of the junction unmatched. CDR3 sequence: CASSWDRNTGELFF. In nucleotides, the CDR3 is TGTGCCAGCAGCTGGGACAGAAACACCGGGGAGCTGTTTTTT.

This clonotype was counted a few times. The chain couples TRBV12-3 or TRBV12-4 to TRBJ2-5, with D maybe TRBD2 (5 bases). CDR3 size: 14 residues. Trimming removed 3 bases from V and 4 bases from J, with 12 bases in between. CDR3 region: CASSFSVGRETQYF. In DNA, the CDR3 is TGTGCCAGCAGTTTCTCGGTAGGGAGAGAGACCCAGTACTTC.

This clonotype was detected a few times. The chain links TRBV4-3 to TRBJ1-1; D remains ambiguous. Germline V gene data show CDR1 as LGHNA and CDR2 as YSLEER. V was clipped by 0 bases and J by 3 bases, with 11 bases between them. This CDR3 comprises 15 residues. For the CDR3, the DNA is TGCGCCAGCAGCCAAGAAGAGACGCGGTACACTGAAGCTTTCTTT. Protein: CASSQEETRYTEAFF.

Here the CDR3 DNA reads TGCGCCAGCAGCCAACCGTGGACGGTGAACACTGAAGCTTTCTTT. This sequence encodes CASSQPWTVNTEAFF. The chain is built from TRBV4-1 and TRBJ1-1; D call uncertain. V lost 2 bases and J lost 0, with 10 bases in between. This CDR3 has 15 amino acids. Germline V gene data show CDR1 as MGHRA and CDR2 as YSYEKL.

This clonotype was recorded many times. The CDR3 reads CSVERRRGNTEAFF. The CDR3, as DNA: TGCAGCGTTGAACGAAGGAGGGGCAACACTGAAGCTTTCTTT. The chain links TRBV29-1 to TRBJ1-1; TRBD1 might be the D (5 bases). Trimming took 2 bases from V and 2 from J, leaving 12 bases between them. This CDR3 is 14 amino acids long. Germline V gene data show CDR1 as SQVTM and CDR2 as ANQGSEA.

This clonotype was observed a handful of times. The chain employs TRBV5-1 and TRBJ2-1; D perhaps matches TRBD2 (5 bases). V lost 5 bases and J lost 4, with 10 bases in between. This CDR3 is 13 amino acids long. The germline gives CDR1 SGHRS, CDR2 YFSETQ. The CDR3 protein is CASSGRGYNEQFF. CDR3 DNA: TGCGCCAGCAGTGGCCGGGGTTACAATGAGCAGTTCTTC.

This clonotype was counted at least ten times. The gene calls are TRBV15 and TRBJ2-5; 7 nucleotides match TRBD2. The CDR3 covers 15 residues. Germline CDR1 LNHNV, CDR2 YYDKDF (reference sequence). V lost 9 bases, J lost 1 base, and 11 bases stayed unmatched. The CDR3 region is CATSIQRGFQETQYF. Written as DNA, the CDR3 is TGTGCCACGTCAATCCAGCGGGGCTTCCAAGAGACCCAGTACTTC.

This clonotype was counted many times. This chain connects TRBV28 to TRBJ2-5; D is unclear. Germline V gene sequence: CDR1 MDHEN, CDR2 SYDVKM. The CDR3 is made up of 13 amino acids. Deletions cut 1 base from V and 7 bases from J, with 10 bases between. The CDR3 bases are TGTGCCAGCAGTTTATACCAGGTTGGGACCCAGTACTTC. Its translation: CASSLYQVGTQYF.

In this sample, this clonotype turned up a few times. The J gene is TRBJ2-7, the V gene TRBV7-2; a weak D match, TRBD1 (6 bases). This CDR3 spans 17 amino acids. V was clipped by 2 bases and J by 0 bases, with 17 bases between them. Germline CDR1 SGHTA, CDR2 FQGNSA. The CDR3 sequence: CASSLLQGPPSSYEQYF. As DNA, the CDR3 is TGTGCCAGCAGCTTACTACAGGGTCCCCCTAGCTCCTACGAGCAGTACTTC. Supplemented by reference TRBV7-2 and TRBJ2-7, the full variable domain reads GAGVSQSPSNKVTEKGKDVELRCDPISGHTALYWYRQSLGQGLEFLIYFQGNSAPDKSGLPSDRFSAERTGGSVSTLTIQRTQQEDSAVYLCASSLLQGPPSSYEQYFGPGTRLTVT.

The chain couples TRBV5-1 to TRBJ1-5; the match to TRBD1 covers 9 bases. V gave up 3 bases and J gave up 1 base; unmatched junction bases: 2. The CDR3 has 15 amino acids. Looked up from germline, CDR1 is SGHRS and CDR2 is YFSETQ. CDR3: CASSWTGASNQPQHF. Here the CDR3 DNA reads TGCGCCAGCAGCTGGACAGGGGCCAGCAATCAGCCCCAGCATTTT.

The chain couples TRBV4-3 to TRBJ1-6, with 7 bases aligning to TRBD1. CDR1 is LGHNA, CDR2 YSLEER, per germline. The trim removed 6 bases at V and 8 bases at J, leaving 10 bases unmatched. The CDR3 extends over 15 amino acids. CDR3 coding DNA: TGCGCCAGCAGTCTCCAGACAGGGTCGGATTCACCCCTCCACTTT. Protein: CASSLQTGSDSPLHF.

There are a few counts of this clonotype. V gene TRBV5-1 combines with J gene TRBJ2-1; maybe TRBD1 (5 bases). This CDR3 is 15 amino acids long. Germline V CDR1 and CDR2: SGHRS, YFSETQ. With 3 bases removed from V and 5 bases from J, the gap between germline ends came to 15 bases. Written as DNA, the CDR3 is TGCGCCAGCAGCTCCATTACCCTACAGGACAATGAGCAGTTCTTC. Its protein is CASSSITLQDNEQFF.

This clonotype has more than one count but fewer than ten. The gene calls are TRBV15 and TRBJ2-7, with D perhaps TRBD2 (7 bases). Germline CDR1 reads LNHNV; CDR2 reads YYDKDF (reference sequence). There are 13 residues in the CDR3. Trimming pared 1 base from V and 5 bases from J, leaving 9 bases between. CDR3 coding DNA: TGTGCCACCAGCAGAGTAGGGGGGGACGAGCAGTACGTC. It codes for CATSRVGGDEQYV.

This clonotype has more than one count but fewer than ten. This chain connects TRBV4-3 to TRBJ1-2; D ambiguous. The CDR3 is made up of 14 amino acids. V dropped 8 bases and J dropped 0 bases, with 13 bases sitting between them. Germline lookup yields CDR1 LGHNA and CDR2 YSLEER. CDR3: CASRAGGTNYGYTF. CDR3 sequence (DNA): TGCGCCAGCCGTGCAGGCGGGACTAACTATGGCTACACCTTC.

This clonotype was seen a handful of times. The gene calls are TRBV21-1 and TRBJ2-5. TRBV21-1 is termed a pseudogene. The CDR3 consists of 15 residues. The CDR3 nucleotides are TGTGCCAGCAGCGTTGAACAGTGCTCCCAAGAGACCCAGTACTTC. Its protein product is CASSVEQCSQETQYF.

The J gene is TRBJ2-2, the V gene TRBV2; D ambiguous. CDR1 and CDR2 from the germline V gene are SNHLY and FYNNEI. This CDR3 region has 12 residues. Trimming took 7 bases from V and 7 from J, leaving 10 bases between them. The CDR3: CASTLSSGELFF. The DNA of the CDR3 is TGTGCCAGCACCTTGAGCAGCGGGGAGCTGTTTTTT. Looking up the rest from reference TRBV2 and TRBJ2-2 gives the full variable domain: EPEVTQTPSHQVTQMGQEVILRCVPISNHLYFYWYRQILGQKVEFLVSFYNNEISEKSEIFDDQFSVERPDGSNFTLKIRSTKLEDSAMYFCASTLSSGELFFGEGSRLTVL.

This clonotype was observed at least ten times. V and J are TRBV7-8 and TRBJ2-7, with 8 nucleotides matching TRBD1. CDR3 length: 13 residues. V lost 8 bases and J lost 7; bases outside the gene matches: 10. The V gene's germline CDR1 is SGHVS and CDR2 FQNEAQ. CDR3 bases: TGTGCCAGCGCCAGGACAGGGACCCGAGAGCAGTACGTC. Translated, it gives CASARTGTREQYV.

This clonotype has at least ten counts. V gene TRBV7-9 combines with J gene TRBJ1-5; the D gene is possibly TRBD1 (5 bases). Germline values: CDR1 SEHNR, CDR2 FQNEAQ (reference sequence). V was pared by 2 bases and J by 9 bases, with 17 bases between. The CDR3 consists of 15 residues. The CDR3 here is CASSLSGTRGGPQHF. The CDR3 DNA is TGTGCCAGCAGCTTATCGGGGACCCGGGGCGGGCCCCAGCATTTT.

V is TRBV12-3 or TRBV12-4 and J is TRBJ2-1; TRBD2 might be the D (5 bases). CDR3 size: 14 residues. V was clipped by 5 bases and J by 2 bases, with 10 bases between them. The CDR3, as DNA: TGTGCCAGCAGTACTACTAGAACCTACAATGAGCAGTTCTTC. Translated, it gives CASSTTRTYNEQFF.